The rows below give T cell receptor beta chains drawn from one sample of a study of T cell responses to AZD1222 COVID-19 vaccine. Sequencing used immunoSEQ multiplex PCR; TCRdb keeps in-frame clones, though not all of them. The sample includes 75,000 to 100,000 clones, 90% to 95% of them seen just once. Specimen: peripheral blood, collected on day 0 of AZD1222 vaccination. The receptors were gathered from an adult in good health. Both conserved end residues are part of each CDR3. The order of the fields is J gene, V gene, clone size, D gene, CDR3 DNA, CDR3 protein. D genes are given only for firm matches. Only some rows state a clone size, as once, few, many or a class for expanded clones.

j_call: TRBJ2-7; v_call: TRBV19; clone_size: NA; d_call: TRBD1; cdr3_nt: TGTGCCAGTACCCGGACAGGGGGCACCTACGAGCAGTACTTC; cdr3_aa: CASTRTGGTYEQYF
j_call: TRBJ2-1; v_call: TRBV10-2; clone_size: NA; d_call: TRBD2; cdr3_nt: TGCGCCAGCAGTGAGTGGGGGGGACTAGCGGCTTACAATGAGCAGTTCTTC; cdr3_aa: CASSEWGGLAAYNEQFF
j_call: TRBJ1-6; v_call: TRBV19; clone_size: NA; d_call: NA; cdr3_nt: TGTGCCAGTAGTATATCGGGACTTTATAATTCACCCCTCCACTTT; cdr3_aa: CASSISGLYNSPLHF
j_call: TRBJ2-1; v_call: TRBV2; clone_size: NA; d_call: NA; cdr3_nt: TGTGCCAGTTGCGGGGTAAACAATGAGCAGTTCTTC; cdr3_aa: CASCGVNNEQFF
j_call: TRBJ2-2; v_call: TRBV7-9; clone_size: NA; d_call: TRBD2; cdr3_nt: TGTGCCAGCAGCACGGGACTAGCGGGAGGATACGAGATTGGCGGGGAGCTGTTTTTT; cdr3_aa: CASSTGLAGGYEIGGELFF
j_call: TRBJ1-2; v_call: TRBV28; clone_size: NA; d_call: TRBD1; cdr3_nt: TGTGCCAGCAGTACGGCCGGGACAGGTCGTAACTATGGCTACACCTTC; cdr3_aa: CASSTAGTGRNYGYTF
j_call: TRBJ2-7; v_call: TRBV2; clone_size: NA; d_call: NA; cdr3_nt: TGTGCCAGCAGTGGGGTAGGGCGAGGACCTACCTACGAGCAGTACTTC; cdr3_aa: CASSGVGRGPTYEQYF
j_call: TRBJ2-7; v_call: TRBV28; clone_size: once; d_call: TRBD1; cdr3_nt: TGTGCCAGCAGGCTCCAAGGAGGGACAGGTTCCTACGAGCAGTACTTC; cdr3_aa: CASRLQGGTGSYEQYF
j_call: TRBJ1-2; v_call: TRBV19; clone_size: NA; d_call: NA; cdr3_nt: TGTGCCAGTAGTATAAGGGCAGAGAACTATGGCTACACCTTC; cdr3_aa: CASSIRAENYGYTF
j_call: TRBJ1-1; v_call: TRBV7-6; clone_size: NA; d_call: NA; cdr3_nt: TGTGCCAGCAGCTCCCTGGGGGGCACTGAAGCTTTCTTT; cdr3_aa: CASSSLGGTEAFF
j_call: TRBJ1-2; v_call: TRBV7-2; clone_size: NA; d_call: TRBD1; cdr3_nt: TGTGCCAGCAGCACAAGAGGACAGGGGGGCTACACCTTC; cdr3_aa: CASSTRGQGGYTF
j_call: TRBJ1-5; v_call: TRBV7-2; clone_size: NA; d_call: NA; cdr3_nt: TGTGCCAGCAGCCCCGCGCGAGAGCAGCCCCAGCATTTT; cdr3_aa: CASSPAREQPQHF
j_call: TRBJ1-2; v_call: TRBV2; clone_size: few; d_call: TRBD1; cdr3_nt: TGTGCCAGAGGACAGGGCGGACTCTATGGCTACACCTTC; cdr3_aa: CARGQGGLYGYTF
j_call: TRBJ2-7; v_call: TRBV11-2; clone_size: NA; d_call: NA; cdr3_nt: TGTGCCAGCAGCTCCCGGCTAGCCGACTCCTACGAGCAGTACTTC; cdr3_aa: CASSSRLADSYEQYF
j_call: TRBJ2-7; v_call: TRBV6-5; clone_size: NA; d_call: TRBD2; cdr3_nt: TGTGCCGCTGTAGGGACTACCCCTAGGGAGCAGTACTTC; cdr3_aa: CAAVGTTPREQYF
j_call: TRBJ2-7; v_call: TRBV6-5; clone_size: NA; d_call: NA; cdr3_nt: TGTGCCAGCAGTTACTCGAGGGGGGTGGACAGAAACGAGCAGTACTTC; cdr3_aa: CASSYSRGVDRNEQYF
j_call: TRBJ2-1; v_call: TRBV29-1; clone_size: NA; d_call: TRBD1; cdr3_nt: TGCAGCGTGGGACTTGGGGGACAGGGACCCAATGAGCAGTTCTTC; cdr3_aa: CSVGLGGQGPNEQFF
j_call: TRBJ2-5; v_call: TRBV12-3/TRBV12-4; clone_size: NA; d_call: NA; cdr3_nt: TGTGCCAGCAGTTTCGGTGTGGAGACCCAGTACTTC; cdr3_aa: CASSFGVETQYF
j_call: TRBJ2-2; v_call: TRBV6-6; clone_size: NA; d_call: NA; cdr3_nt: TGTGCCAGCGGTCAAGGACAGAGGGGCACCGGGGAGCTGTTTTTT; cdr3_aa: CASGQGQRGTGELFF
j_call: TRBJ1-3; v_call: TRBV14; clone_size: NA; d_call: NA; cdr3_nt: TGTGCCAGCAGCCGTCAAACCACCATATATTTT; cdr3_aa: CASSRQTTIYF
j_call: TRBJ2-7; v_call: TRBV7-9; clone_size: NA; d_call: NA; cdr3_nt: TGTGCCAGCAGCTTAGGGGCCCAGGACGAGCAGTACTTC; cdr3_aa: CASSLGAQDEQYF
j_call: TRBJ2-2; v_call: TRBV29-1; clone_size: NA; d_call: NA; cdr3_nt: TGCAGCGCTGAGGGGTCGAACACCGGGGAGCTGTTTTTT; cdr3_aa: CSAEGSNTGELFF
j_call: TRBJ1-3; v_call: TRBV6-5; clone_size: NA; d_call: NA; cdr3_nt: TGTGCCAGCAATTCTGGAAACACCATATATTTT; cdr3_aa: CASNSGNTIYF
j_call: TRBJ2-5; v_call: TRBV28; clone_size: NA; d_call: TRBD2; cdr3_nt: TGTGCCAGCAGTCAAACTCCGGGACTAGCCCTAAATATGCAGTACTTC; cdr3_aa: CASSQTPGLALNMQYF
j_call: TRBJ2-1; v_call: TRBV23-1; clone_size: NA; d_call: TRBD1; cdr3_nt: TGCGCCAGCAGTCACTTTCTCCGGGACAGTGGATACAATGAGCAGTTCTTC; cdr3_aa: CASSHFLRDSGYNEQFF
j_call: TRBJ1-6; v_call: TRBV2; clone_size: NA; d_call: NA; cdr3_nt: TGTGCCAGCAGTTTGGAACAGACCTATTCACCCCTCCACTTT; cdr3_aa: CASSLEQTYSPLHF
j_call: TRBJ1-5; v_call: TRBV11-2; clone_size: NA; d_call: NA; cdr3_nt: TGTGCCAGCAGCTTAGATCAAGGGGGAGGGGGTGTCGTCGATCAGCCCCAGCATTTT; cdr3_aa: CASSLDQGGGGVVDQPQHF
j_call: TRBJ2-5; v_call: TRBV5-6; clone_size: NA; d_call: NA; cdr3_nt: TGTGCCAGCAGCAATCCCCTCGAGGTTGCGGAGACCCAGTACTTC; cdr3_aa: CASSNPLEVAETQYF
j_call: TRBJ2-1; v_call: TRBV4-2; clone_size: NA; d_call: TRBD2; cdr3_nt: TGTGCCAGCAGCCAAGTCGGGACTAGCGGGGGGGCCCTTTTTGAGCAGTTCTTC; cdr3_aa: CASSQVGTSGGALFEQFF